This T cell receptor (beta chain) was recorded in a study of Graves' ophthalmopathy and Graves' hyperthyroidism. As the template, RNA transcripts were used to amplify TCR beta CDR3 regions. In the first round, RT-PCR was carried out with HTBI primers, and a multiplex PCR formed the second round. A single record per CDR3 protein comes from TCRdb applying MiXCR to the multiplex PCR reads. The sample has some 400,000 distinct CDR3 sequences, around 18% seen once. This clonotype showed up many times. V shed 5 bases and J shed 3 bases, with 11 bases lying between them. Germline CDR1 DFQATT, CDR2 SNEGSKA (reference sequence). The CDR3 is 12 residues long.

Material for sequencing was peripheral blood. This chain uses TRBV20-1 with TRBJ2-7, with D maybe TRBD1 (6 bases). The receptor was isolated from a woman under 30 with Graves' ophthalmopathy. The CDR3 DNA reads TGCAGTGCTTCCGGGACAAGCTACGAGCAGTACTTC. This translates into CSASGTSYEQYF.